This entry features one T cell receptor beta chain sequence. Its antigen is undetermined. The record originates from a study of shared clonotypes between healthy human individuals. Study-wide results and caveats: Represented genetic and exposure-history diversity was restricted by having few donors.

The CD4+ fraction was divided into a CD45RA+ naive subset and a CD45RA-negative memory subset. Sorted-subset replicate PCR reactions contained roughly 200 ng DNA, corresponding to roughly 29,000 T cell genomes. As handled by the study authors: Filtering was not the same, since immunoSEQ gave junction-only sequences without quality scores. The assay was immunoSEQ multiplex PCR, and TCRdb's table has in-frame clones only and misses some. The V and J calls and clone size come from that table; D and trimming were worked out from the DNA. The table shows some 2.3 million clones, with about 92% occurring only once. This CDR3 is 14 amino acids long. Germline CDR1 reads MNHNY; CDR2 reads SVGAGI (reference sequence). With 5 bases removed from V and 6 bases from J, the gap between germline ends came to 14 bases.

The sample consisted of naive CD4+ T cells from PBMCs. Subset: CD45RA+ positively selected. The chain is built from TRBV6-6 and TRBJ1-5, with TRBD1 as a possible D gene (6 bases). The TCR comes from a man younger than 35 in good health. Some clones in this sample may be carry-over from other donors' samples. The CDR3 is CASSKQGSGQPQHF. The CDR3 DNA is TGTGCCAGCAGTAAACAGGGCTCTGGTCAGCCCCAGCATTTT.